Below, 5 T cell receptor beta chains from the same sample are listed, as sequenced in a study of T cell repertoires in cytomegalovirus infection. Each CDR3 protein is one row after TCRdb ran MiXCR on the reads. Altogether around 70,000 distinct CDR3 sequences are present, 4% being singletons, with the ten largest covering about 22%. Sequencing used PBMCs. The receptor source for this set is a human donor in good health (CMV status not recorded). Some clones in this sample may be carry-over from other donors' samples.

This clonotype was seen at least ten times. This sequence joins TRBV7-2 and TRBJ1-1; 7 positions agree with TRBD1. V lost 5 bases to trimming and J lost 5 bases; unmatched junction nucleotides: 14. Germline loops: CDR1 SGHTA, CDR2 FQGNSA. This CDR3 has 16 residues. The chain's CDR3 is CASSPRLDREGTEAFF. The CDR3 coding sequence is TGTGCCAGCAGCCCTAGGCTAGACAGGGAGGGGACTGAAGCTTTCTTT.

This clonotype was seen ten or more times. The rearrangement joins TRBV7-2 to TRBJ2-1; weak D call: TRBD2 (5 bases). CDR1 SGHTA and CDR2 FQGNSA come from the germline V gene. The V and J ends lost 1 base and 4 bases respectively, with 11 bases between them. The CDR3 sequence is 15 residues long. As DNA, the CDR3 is TGTGCCAGCAGCTTAGGTGGGAGTGGGTACAATGAGCAGTTCTTC. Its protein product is CASSLGGSGYNEQFF.

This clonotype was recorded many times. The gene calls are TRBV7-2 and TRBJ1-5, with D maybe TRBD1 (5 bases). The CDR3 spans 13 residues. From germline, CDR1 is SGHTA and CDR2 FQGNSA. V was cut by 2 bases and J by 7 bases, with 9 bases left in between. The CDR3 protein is CASSLSQGQPQHF. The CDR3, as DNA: TGTGCCAGCAGCTTATCCCAGGGACAGCCCCAGCATTTT.

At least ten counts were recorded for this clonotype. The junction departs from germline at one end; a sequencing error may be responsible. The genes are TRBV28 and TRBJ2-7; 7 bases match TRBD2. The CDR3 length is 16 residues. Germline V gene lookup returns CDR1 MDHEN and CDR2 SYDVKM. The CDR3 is CASSLQGGLTGVELYF. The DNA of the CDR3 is TGTGCCAGCAGTTTACAGGGAGGGTTGACGGGAGTTGAGCTGTACTTC.

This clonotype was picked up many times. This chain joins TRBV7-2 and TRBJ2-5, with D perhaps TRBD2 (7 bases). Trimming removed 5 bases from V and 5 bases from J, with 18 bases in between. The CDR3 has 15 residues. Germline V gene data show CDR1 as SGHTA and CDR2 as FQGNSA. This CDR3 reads CASSQSRGGLETQYF. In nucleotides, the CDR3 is TGTGCCAGCAGCCAGAGTAGGGGGGGCTTGGAGACCCAGTACTTC.